This is a list of T cell receptor beta chains from one sample in a study of shared clonotypes between healthy human individuals. Assay used: immunoSEQ multiplex PCR; TCRdb lists only in-frame clones, some missing. The sample records about 470,000 clones, about 85% being singletons. The sample taken for sequencing was PBMCs. The receptors stem from a middle-aged woman in good health. Some clones in this sample may be carry-over from other donors' samples. Both conserved end residues are part of each CDR3. The D gene is left open where the match is weak. The size field is filled for only some rows; it gives once, few, many or a size class.

TRBJ2-5	.	.	TRBV28	15	TGTGCCAGCAGTTTCGCAGAAAACTACCAAGAGACCCAGTACTTC	CASSFAENYQETQYF
TRBJ2-1	TRBD2	.	TRBV7-9	18	TGTGCCAGCAGCCTTGGGGAAGGCGCGGGAGCCTCCTACAATGAGCAGTTCTTC	CASSLGEGAGASYNEQFF
TRBJ1-1	TRBD1	few	TRBV7-9	16	TGTGCCAGCAGCCATGGACAGGGAATAAGAAACACTGAAGCTTTCTTT	CASSHGQGIRNTEAFF
TRBJ2-7	.	.	TRBV6-5	12	TGTGCCAGCAGTTACCGCGGCTACGAGCAGTACTTC	CASSYRGYEQYF
TRBJ1-2	TRBD1	few	TRBV28	14	TGTGCCAGCAGTTTAGGACAGGCTAACTATGGCTACACCTTC	CASSLGQANYGYTF
TRBJ1-2	.	once	TRBV6-5	15	TGTGCCAGCAAAACAAAACAGGGAGGAGGATCTGGCTACACCTTC	CASKTKQGGGSGYTF
TRBJ1-4	.	few	TRBV6-1	15	TGTGCCAGCAGTGAAGCGAGCGGATCTAATGAAAAACTGTTTTTT	CASSEASGSNEKLFF
TRBJ1-2	.	.	TRBV29-1	12	TGCAGCCCAAGGCCGAAGCCCTATGGCTACACCTTC	CSPRPKPYGYTF
TRBJ2-7	TRBD1	.	TRBV6-5	14	TGTGCCAGCAGGGGACAGGGGGCTTTCGTCGAGCAGTACTTC	CASRGQGAFVEQYF
TRBJ2-1	TRBD2	.	TRBV10-2	17	TGCGCCAGCAGTGAGTCGCCTAGCGGGAGCTCCTACAATGAGCAGTTCTTC	CASSESPSGSSYNEQFF